A selection of T cell receptor beta chains follows, all from one sample in a study of molecular identifiers for immune sequencing clone quantification. TCRdb redid the calling of the PCR reads with MiXCR, one entry per CDR3 protein. The repertoire holds hundreds of thousands of distinct CDR3 sequences, roughly 21% seen once, with roughly 0.85% in the top ten. Sequencing used naive CD8+ T cells from blood, with Jurkat cell RNA spiked in. The receptors shown here come from a human donor in good health. Some libraries in this study had Jurkat cell RNA spiked in. The CDR3 runs from the conserved cysteine through the conserved F or W. Fields, in order: J gene, clone size, D gene, V gene, CDR3 protein, CDR3 DNA. A D gene is named only where the DNA matches it firmly. Size is stated for part of the rows, as once, few or many counts, or as a class when the clone is expanded.

j_gene: TRBJ2-2
abundance: few
d_gene: .
v_gene: TRBV19
CDR3aa: CASSISGYTTTGELFF
CDR3nt: TGTGCCAGTAGTATATCGGGATATACTACCACCGGGGAGCTGTTTTTT

j_gene: TRBJ2-1
abundance: .
d_gene: .
v_gene: TRBV7-9
CDR3aa: CASSLERGRSGSYNEQFF
CDR3nt: TGTGCCAGCAGCTTAGAAAGGGGCCGTTCTGGCTCCTACAATGAGCAGTTCTTC

j_gene: TRBJ2-4
abundance: many
d_gene: .
v_gene: TRBV29-1
CDR3aa: CSVVGIAKNIQYF
CDR3nt: TGCAGCGTTGTAGGAATAGCCAAAAACATTCAGTACTTC

j_gene: TRBJ2-3
abundance: few
d_gene: TRBD2
v_gene: TRBV19
CDR3aa: CASTAGLADTQYF
CDR3nt: TGTGCCAGTACTGCGGGACTAGCGGATACGCAGTATTTT

j_gene: TRBJ2-7
abundance: many
d_gene: .
v_gene: TRBV12-3/TRBV12-4
CDR3aa: CASSYSRTRYEQYF
CDR3nt: TGTGCCAGCAGTTATTCCCGGACCCGCTACGAGCAGTACTTC

j_gene: TRBJ1-4
abundance: .
d_gene: .
v_gene: TRBV15
CDR3aa: CALSEGGYSEKLFF
CDR3nt: TGTGCCCTCTCAGAGGGAGGGTATAGTGAAAAACTGTTTTTT

j_gene: TRBJ1-5
abundance: many
d_gene: .
v_gene: TRBV6-2/TRBV6-3
CDR3aa: CASSYSGSYQPQHF
CDR3nt: TGTGCCAGCAGTTACTCAGGGTCCTATCAGCCCCAGCATTTT

j_gene: TRBJ2-7
abundance: many
d_gene: TRBD1
v_gene: TRBV7-9
CDR3aa: CASSQTGGTYEQYF
CDR3nt: TGTGCCAGCAGCCAGACAGGGGGAACCTACGAGCAGTACTTC

j_gene: TRBJ2-7
abundance: .
d_gene: .
v_gene: TRBV19
CDR3aa: CASSISSAGPLYEQYF
CDR3nt: TGTGCCAGTAGTATCTCCTCTGCGGGGCCTCTCTACGAGCAGTACTTC

j_gene: TRBJ1-2
abundance: once
d_gene: .
v_gene: TRBV6-1
CDR3aa: CAATSQDTRPSIYGYTF
CDR3nt: TGTGCCGCAACCTCACAAGACACCAGGCCTTCGATCTATGGCTACACCTTC

j_gene: TRBJ2-1
abundance: .
d_gene: .
v_gene: TRBV4-1
CDR3aa: CASSQDPEGIIYNEQFF
CDR3nt: TGCGCCAGCAGCCAAGATCCAGAGGGTATAATCTACAATGAGCAGTTCTTC

j_gene: TRBJ2-3
abundance: many
d_gene: .
v_gene: TRBV7-9
CDR3aa: CASSSWTVTDTQYF
CDR3nt: TGTGCCAGCAGCTCCTGGACAGTTACAGATACGCAGTATTTT

j_gene: TRBJ2-7
abundance: many
d_gene: .
v_gene: TRBV20-1
CDR3aa: CSATDRSSSYEQYF
CDR3nt: TGCAGTGCTACGGACAGATCCTCTTCCTACGAGCAGTACTTC

j_gene: TRBJ2-1
abundance: few
d_gene: .
v_gene: TRBV19
CDR3aa: CASSIAGAYNEQFF
CDR3nt: TGTGCCAGTAGTATAGCGGGGGCCTACAATGAGCAGTTCTTC

j_gene: TRBJ2-5
abundance: many
d_gene: TRBD2
v_gene: TRBV4-1
CDR3aa: CASSQAGAVAGQTQYF
CDR3nt: TGCGCCAGCAGCCAAGCCGGGGCGGTAGCGGGGCAGACCCAGTACTTC

j_gene: TRBJ1-5
abundance: many
d_gene: TRBD1
v_gene: TRBV20-1
CDR3aa: CSALMRGGLYQPQHF
CDR3nt: TGCAGTGCTCTAATGCGAGGGGGCCTGTATCAGCCCCAGCATTTT

j_gene: TRBJ1-1
abundance: many
d_gene: .
v_gene: TRBV5-4
CDR3aa: CANGDEMNTEAFF
CDR3nt: TGTGCCAACGGGGATGAAATGAACACTGAAGCTTTCTTT

j_gene: TRBJ2-7
abundance: few
d_gene: .
v_gene: TRBV4-3
CDR3aa: CASSQDFTTSPYEQYF
CDR3nt: TGCGCCAGCAGCCAAGATTTCACTACTTCTCCATACGAGCAGTACTTC

j_gene: TRBJ1-1
abundance: many
d_gene: .
v_gene: TRBV6-5
CDR3aa: CASSYDGDTRLEAFF
CDR3nt: TGTGCCAGCAGTTACGATGGGGACACTAGACTTGAAGCTTTCTTT

j_gene: TRBJ1-1
abundance: few
d_gene: .
v_gene: TRBV2
CDR3aa: CASRAIDSTQNTEAFF
CDR3nt: TGTGCCAGCAGGGCAATCGACAGCACCCAGAACACTGAAGCTTTCTTT

j_gene: TRBJ1-1
abundance: many
d_gene: .
v_gene: TRBV29-1
CDR3aa: CSVGEGVEAFF
CDR3nt: TGCAGCGTTGGTGAGGGGGTAGAAGCTTTCTTT

j_gene: TRBJ2-3
abundance: many
d_gene: .
v_gene: TRBV13
CDR3aa: CASSKDRRGGTDTQYF
CDR3nt: TGTGCCAGCAGCAAAGACAGGAGAGGAGGCACAGATACGCAGTATTTT

j_gene: TRBJ1-2
abundance: few
d_gene: .
v_gene: TRBV19
CDR3aa: CASSIVTAYGYTF
CDR3nt: TGTGCCAGTAGTATAGTTACAGCCTATGGCTACACCTTC

j_gene: TRBJ2-7
abundance: many
d_gene: .
v_gene: TRBV28
CDR3aa: CASRQRQDYEQYF
CDR3nt: TGTGCCAGCAGGCAGAGACAAGACTACGAGCAGTACTTC

j_gene: TRBJ2-7
abundance: few
d_gene: TRBD1
v_gene: TRBV15
CDR3aa: CATSIWTGGEQYF
CDR3nt: TGTGCCACCAGCATCTGGACAGGGGGCGAGCAGTACTTC

j_gene: TRBJ1-1
abundance: many
d_gene: .
v_gene: TRBV19
CDR3aa: CASSGRVNTEAFF
CDR3nt: TGTGCCAGTAGTGGCAGGGTGAACACTGAAGCTTTCTTT

j_gene: TRBJ1-2
abundance: many
d_gene: .
v_gene: TRBV2
CDR3aa: CAGAAASNYGYTF
CDR3nt: TGTGCCGGAGCAGCGGCAAGTAACTATGGCTACACCTTC

j_gene: TRBJ2-5
abundance: .
d_gene: TRBD1
v_gene: TRBV16
CDR3aa: CASSQFRTGGFETQYF
CDR3nt: TGTGCCAGCAGCCAATTTCGGACAGGGGGCTTTGAGACCCAGTACTTC

j_gene: TRBJ2-2
abundance: many
d_gene: .
v_gene: TRBV4-3
CDR3aa: CASSQDNRLDTGELFF
CDR3nt: TGCGCCAGCAGCCAAGATAATCGTCTAGACACCGGGGAGCTGTTTTTT

j_gene: TRBJ2-2
abundance: many
d_gene: .
v_gene: TRBV7-9
CDR3aa: CASSLADTGELFF
CDR3nt: TGTGCCAGCAGCTTAGCGGACACCGGGGAGCTGTTTTTT

j_gene: TRBJ1-2
abundance: few
d_gene: TRBD1
v_gene: TRBV19
CDR3aa: CASSYRQGDYGYTF
CDR3nt: TGTGCCAGTAGCTACCGGCAGGGGGACTATGGCTACACCTTC

j_gene: TRBJ1-6
abundance: few
d_gene: .
v_gene: TRBV6-2/TRBV6-3
CDR3aa: CASRLRRLSSYNSPLHF
CDR3nt: TGTGCCAGCAGACTAAGACGGTTGAGCTCCTATAATTCACCCCTCCACTTT

j_gene: TRBJ2-7
abundance: .
d_gene: TRBD2
v_gene: TRBV7-6
CDR3aa: CASSSGGGTDEQYF
CDR3nt: TGTGCCAGCAGCTCCGGCGGGGGGACGGACGAGCAGTACTTC

j_gene: TRBJ2-3
abundance: few
d_gene: .
v_gene: TRBV12-3/TRBV12-4
CDR3aa: CASSSRSVDTQYF
CDR3nt: TGTGCCAGCAGTTCGCGATCTGTGGATACGCAGTATTTT

j_gene: TRBJ2-7
abundance: few
d_gene: TRBD1
v_gene: TRBV2
CDR3aa: CASSSGTGWGEQYF
CDR3nt: TGTGCCAGCAGTTCCGGGACAGGGTGGGGAGAGCAGTACTTC

j_gene: TRBJ2-1
abundance: .
d_gene: .
v_gene: TRBV3-1
CDR3aa: CASSVSPSADSYNEQFF
CDR3nt: TGTGCCAGCAGCGTCAGCCCTAGCGCCGACTCCTACAATGAGCAGTTCTTC

j_gene: TRBJ2-2
abundance: .
d_gene: TRBD1
v_gene: TRBV9
CDR3aa: CASSSGRQGVGTGELFF
CDR3nt: TGTGCCAGCAGCTCAGGCAGGCAGGGGGTCGGGACCGGGGAGCTGTTTTTT

j_gene: TRBJ2-2
abundance: few
d_gene: TRBD1
v_gene: TRBV27
CDR3aa: CASSTRQGVISGELFF
CDR3nt: TGTGCCAGCAGCACCCGACAGGGGGTAATTTCCGGGGAGCTGTTTTTT

j_gene: TRBJ2-5
abundance: few
d_gene: TRBD2
v_gene: TRBV12-3/TRBV12-4
CDR3aa: CASSLVSRGEQETQYF
CDR3nt: TGTGCCAGCAGTTTAGTCTCGCGGGGGGAGCAAGAGACCCAGTACTTC

j_gene: TRBJ2-2
abundance: many
d_gene: .
v_gene: TRBV7-9
CDR3aa: CASSLDGGELFF
CDR3nt: TGTGCCAGCAGCTTAGATGGCGGGGAGCTGTTTTTT

j_gene: TRBJ2-7
abundance: few
d_gene: TRBD1
v_gene: TRBV19
CDR3aa: CASSIGQGVEQYF
CDR3nt: TGTGCCAGTAGTATTGGACAGGGGGTCGAGCAGTACTTC

j_gene: TRBJ1-2
abundance: few
d_gene: .
v_gene: TRBV19
CDR3aa: CAISEGEPGARGYTF
CDR3nt: TGTGCCATCTCAGAAGGGGAACCAGGGGCCCGCGGCTACACCTTC

j_gene: TRBJ1-5
abundance: many
d_gene: .
v_gene: TRBV19
CDR3aa: CASTKQDLWVSNQPQHF
CDR3nt: TGTGCCAGTACTAAGCAGGACCTGTGGGTGAGCAATCAGCCCCAGCATTTT

j_gene: TRBJ2-3
abundance: few
d_gene: .
v_gene: TRBV21-1
CDR3aa: CASSLPGRLDTQYF
CDR3nt: TGTGCCAGCAGCTTGCCGGGACGGCTAGATACGCAGTATTTT

j_gene: TRBJ2-7
abundance: few
d_gene: .
v_gene: TRBV4-1
CDR3aa: CASSQDKSSYEQYF
CDR3nt: TGCGCCAGCAGCCAAGACAAGAGCTCCTACGAGCAGTACTTC

j_gene: TRBJ2-7
abundance: .
d_gene: .
v_gene: TRBV6-2/TRBV6-3
CDR3aa: CASSYIPTDYPYEQYF
CDR3nt: TGTGCCAGCAGTTACATTCCGACAGACTACCCCTACGAGCAGTACTTC

j_gene: TRBJ2-5
abundance: many
d_gene: .
v_gene: TRBV7-9
CDR3aa: CASSSYREETQYF
CDR3nt: TGTGCCAGCAGCTCCTACAGGGAAGAGACCCAGTACTTC

j_gene: TRBJ1-1
abundance: .
d_gene: .
v_gene: TRBV30
CDR3aa: CAWSLLSGNAFF
CDR3nt: TGTGCCTGGAGTCTCTTGTCGGGGAATGCTTTCTTT

j_gene: TRBJ2-2
abundance: many
d_gene: TRBD1
v_gene: TRBV19
CDR3aa: CASSRLPGQTNTGELFF
CDR3nt: TGTGCCAGTAGCAGATTACCGGGACAGACGAACACCGGGGAGCTGTTTTTT

j_gene: TRBJ1-2
abundance: few
d_gene: .
v_gene: TRBV2
CDR3aa: CASSEALGYGYTF
CDR3nt: TGTGCCAGCAGTGAAGCTTTGGGCTATGGCTACACCTTC

j_gene: TRBJ2-7
abundance: .
d_gene: .
v_gene: TRBV20-1
CDR3aa: CSARDWLVGPSSYEQYF
CDR3nt: TGCAGTGCTAGAGATTGGCTAGTCGGGCCGAGCTCCTACGAGCAGTACTTC

j_gene: TRBJ1-1
abundance: once
d_gene: TRBD1
v_gene: TRBV4-1
CDR3aa: CASIPGGGGHTEAFF
CDR3nt: TGCGCCAGCATTCCGGGGGGAGGGGGCCACACTGAAGCTTTCTTT

j_gene: TRBJ1-2
abundance: many
d_gene: .
v_gene: TRBV4-1
CDR3aa: CASSQGLEHMRAF
CDR3nt: TGCGCCAGCAGCCAAGGCTTGGAGCATATGAGGGCATTC

j_gene: TRBJ2-7
abundance: .
d_gene: TRBD1
v_gene: TRBV25-1
CDR3aa: CASIDDRGSPYEQYF
CDR3nt: TGTGCCAGCATAGACGACAGGGGTTCCCCCTACGAGCAGTACTTC

j_gene: TRBJ2-5
abundance: many
d_gene: TRBD2
v_gene: TRBV11-2
CDR3aa: CASSFELAGFQETQYF
CDR3nt: TGTGCCAGCAGCTTTGAACTAGCGGGTTTCCAAGAGACCCAGTACTTC